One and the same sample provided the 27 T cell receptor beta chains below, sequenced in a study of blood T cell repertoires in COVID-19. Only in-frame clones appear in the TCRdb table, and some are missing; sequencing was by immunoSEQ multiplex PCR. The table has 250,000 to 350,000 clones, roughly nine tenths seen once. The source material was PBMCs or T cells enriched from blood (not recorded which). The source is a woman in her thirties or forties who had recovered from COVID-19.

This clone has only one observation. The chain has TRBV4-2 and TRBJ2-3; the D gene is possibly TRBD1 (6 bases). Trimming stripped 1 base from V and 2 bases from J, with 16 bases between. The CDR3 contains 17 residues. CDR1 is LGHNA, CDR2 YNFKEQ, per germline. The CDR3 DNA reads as TGTGCCAGCAGCCAAGTAGGGGGAGTGGCCTCCACAGATACGCAGTATTTT. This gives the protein CASSQVGGVASTDTQYF.

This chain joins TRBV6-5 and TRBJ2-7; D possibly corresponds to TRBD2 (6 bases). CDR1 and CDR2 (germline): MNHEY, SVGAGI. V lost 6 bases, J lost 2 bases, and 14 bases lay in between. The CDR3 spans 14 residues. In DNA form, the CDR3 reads TGTGCCAGCAGCCGATCGGGGGAGACCTACGAGCAGTACTTC. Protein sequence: CASSRSGETYEQYF.

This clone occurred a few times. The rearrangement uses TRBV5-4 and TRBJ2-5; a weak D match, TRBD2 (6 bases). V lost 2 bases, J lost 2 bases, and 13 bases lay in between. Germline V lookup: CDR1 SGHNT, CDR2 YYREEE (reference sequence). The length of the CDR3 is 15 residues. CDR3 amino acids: CASSFWASAQETQYF. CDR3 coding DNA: TGTGCCAGCAGCTTTTGGGCTAGCGCACAAGAGACCCAGTACTTC.

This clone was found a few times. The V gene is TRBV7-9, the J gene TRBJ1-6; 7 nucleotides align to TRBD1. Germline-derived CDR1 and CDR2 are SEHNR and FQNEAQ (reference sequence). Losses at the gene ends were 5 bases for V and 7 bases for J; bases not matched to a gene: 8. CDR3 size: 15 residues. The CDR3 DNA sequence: TGTGCCAGCAGCCTCCGACAGGGCTTGAATTCACCCCTCCACTTT. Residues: CASSLRQGLNSPLHF.

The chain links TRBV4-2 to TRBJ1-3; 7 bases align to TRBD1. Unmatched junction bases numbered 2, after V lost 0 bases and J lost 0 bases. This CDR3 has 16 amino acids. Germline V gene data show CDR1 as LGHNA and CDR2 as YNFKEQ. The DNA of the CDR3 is TGTGCCAGCAGCCAAGAGGGGACAGCCTCTGGAAACACCATATATTTT. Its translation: CASSQEGTASGNTIYF.

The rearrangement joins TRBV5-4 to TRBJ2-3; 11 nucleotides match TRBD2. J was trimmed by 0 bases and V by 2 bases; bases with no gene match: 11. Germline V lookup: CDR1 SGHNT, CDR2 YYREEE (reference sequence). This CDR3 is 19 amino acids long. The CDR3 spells CASSLPGLAEVTSTDTQYF. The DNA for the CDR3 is TGTGCCAGCAGCTTACCGGGACTAGCGGAAGTTACTAGCACAGATACGCAGTATTTT.

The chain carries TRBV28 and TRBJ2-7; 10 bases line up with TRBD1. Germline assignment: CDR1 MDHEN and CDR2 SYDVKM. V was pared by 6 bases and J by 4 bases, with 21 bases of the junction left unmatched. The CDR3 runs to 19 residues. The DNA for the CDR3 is TGTGCCAGCAGGCTGATGACAGGGGGCCGTTTTGTGACTAATTACGAGCAGTACTTC. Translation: CASRLMTGGRFVTNYEQYF. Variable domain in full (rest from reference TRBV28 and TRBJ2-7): DVKVTQSSRYLVKRTGEKVFLECVQDMDHENMFWYRQDPGLGLRLIYFSYDVKMKEKGDIPEGYSVSREKKERFSLILESASTNQTSMYLCASRLMTGGRFVTNYEQYFGPGTRLTVT.

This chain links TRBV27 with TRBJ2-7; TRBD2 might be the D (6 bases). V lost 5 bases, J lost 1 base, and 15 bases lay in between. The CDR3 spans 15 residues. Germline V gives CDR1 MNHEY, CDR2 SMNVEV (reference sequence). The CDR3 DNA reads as TGTGCCAGCAGTCCCCGGGGTAGCGGATCCTACGAGCAGTACTTC. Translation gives CASSPRGSGSYEQYF.

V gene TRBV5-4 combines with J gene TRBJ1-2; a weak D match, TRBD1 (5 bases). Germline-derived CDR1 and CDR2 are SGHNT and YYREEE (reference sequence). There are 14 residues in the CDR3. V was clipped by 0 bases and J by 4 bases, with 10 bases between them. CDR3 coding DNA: TGTGCCAGCAGCTTGGGGGGCGAGGCCTATGGCTACACCTTC. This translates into CASSLGGEAYGYTF.

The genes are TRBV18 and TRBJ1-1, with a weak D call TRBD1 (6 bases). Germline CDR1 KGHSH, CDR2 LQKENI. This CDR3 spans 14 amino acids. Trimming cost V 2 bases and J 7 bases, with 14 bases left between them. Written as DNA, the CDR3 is TGTGCCAGCTCACCAGGAGCAGGGGTGGATGAAGCTTTCTTT. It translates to CASSPGAGVDEAFF.

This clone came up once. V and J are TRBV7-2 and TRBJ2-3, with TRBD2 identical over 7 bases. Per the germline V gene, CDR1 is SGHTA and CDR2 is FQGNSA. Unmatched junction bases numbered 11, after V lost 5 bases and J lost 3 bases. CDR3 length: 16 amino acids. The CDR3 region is CASSRRKAGETDTQYF. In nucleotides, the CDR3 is TGTGCCAGCAGCCGCCGTAAGGCGGGAGAGACAGATACGCAGTATTTT.

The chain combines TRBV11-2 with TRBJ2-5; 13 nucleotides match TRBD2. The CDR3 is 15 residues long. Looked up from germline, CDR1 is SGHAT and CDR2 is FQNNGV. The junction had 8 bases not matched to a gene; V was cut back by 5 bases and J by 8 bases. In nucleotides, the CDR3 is TGTGCCAGCAGCCTAACTAGCGGGAGGGTGGTTACCCAGTACTTC. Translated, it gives CASSLTSGRVVTQYF. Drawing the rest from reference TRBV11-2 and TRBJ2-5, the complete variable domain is EAGVAQSPRYKIIEKRQSVAFWCNPISGHATLYWYQQILGQGPKLLIQFQNNGVVDDSQLPKDRFSAERLKGVDSTLKIQPAKLEDSAVYLCASSLTSGRVVTQYFGPGTRLLVL.

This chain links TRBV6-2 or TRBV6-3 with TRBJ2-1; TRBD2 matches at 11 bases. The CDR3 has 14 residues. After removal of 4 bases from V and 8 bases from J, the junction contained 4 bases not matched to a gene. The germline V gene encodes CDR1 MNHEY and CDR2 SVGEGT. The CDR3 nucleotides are TGTGCCAGCAGTTCACTAGCGGGAGTGGATGAGCAGTTCTTC. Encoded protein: CASSSLAGVDEQFF.

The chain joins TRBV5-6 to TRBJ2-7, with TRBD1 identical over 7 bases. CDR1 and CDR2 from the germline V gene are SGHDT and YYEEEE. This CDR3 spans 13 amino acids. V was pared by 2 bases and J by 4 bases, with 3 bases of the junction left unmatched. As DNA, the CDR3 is TGTGCCAGCAGCTTTCGGGACAGATACGAGCAGTACTTC. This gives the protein CASSFRDRYEQYF. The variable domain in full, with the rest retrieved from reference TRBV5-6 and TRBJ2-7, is DAGVTQSPTHLIKTRGQQVTLRCSPKSGHDTVSWYQQALGQGPQFIFQYYEEEERQRGNFPDRFSGHQFPNYSSELNVNALLLGDSALYLCASSFRDRYEQYFGPGTRLTVT.

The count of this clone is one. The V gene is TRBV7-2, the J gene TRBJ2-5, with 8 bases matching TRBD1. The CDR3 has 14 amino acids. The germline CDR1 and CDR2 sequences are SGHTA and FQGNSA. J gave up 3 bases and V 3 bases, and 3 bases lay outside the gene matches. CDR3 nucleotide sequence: TGTGCCAGCAGCTTGGGGACAGGAGAAGAGACCCAGTACTTC. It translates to CASSLGTGEETQYF.

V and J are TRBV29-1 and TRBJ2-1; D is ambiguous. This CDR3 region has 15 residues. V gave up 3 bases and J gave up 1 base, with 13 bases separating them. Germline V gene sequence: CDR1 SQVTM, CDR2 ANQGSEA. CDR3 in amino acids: CSVDSAYTSYNEQFF. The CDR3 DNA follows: TGCAGCGTTGACAGCGCTTACACTTCCTACAATGAGCAGTTCTTC.

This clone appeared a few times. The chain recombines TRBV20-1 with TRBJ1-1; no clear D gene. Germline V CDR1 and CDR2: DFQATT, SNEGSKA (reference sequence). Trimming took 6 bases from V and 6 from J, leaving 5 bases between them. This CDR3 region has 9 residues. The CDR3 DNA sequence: TGCAGTGCCGGGGCTGAAGCTTTCTTT. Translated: CSAGAEAFF.

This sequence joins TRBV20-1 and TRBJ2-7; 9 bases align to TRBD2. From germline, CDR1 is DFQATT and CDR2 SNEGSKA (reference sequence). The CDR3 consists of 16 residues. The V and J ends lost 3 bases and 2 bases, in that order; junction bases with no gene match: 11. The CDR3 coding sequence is TGCAGTGCTAGTGGGACTGGTGCGGGAGGGCCCTACGAGCAGTACTTC. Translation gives CSASGTGAGGPYEQYF.

The CDR3 sequence: CASSPDTGALNYGYTF. The CDR3 DNA sequence: TGTGCCAGCTCACCGGATACAGGGGCGCTTAACTATGGCTACACCTTC. V is TRBV18 and J is TRBJ1-2; 7 bases are a match to TRBD1. V shed 3 bases, J shed 1 base, and the junction held 8 bases outside the gene matches. The CDR3 spans 16 residues. Germline V lookup: CDR1 KGHSH, CDR2 LQKENI.

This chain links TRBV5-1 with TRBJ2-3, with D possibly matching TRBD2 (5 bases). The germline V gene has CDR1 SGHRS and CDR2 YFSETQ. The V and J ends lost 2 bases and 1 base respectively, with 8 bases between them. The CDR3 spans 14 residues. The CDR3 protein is CASSFGEGTDTQYF. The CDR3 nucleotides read TGCGCCAGCAGCTTCGGGGAAGGCACAGATACGCAGTATTTT.

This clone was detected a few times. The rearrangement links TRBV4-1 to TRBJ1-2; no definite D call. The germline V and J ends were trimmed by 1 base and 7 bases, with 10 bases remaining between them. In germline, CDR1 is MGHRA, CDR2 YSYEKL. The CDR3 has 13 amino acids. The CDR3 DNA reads TGCGCCAGCAGCCAAGCTGGAGGGTCTGGCTACACCTTC. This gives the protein CASSQAGGSGYTF.

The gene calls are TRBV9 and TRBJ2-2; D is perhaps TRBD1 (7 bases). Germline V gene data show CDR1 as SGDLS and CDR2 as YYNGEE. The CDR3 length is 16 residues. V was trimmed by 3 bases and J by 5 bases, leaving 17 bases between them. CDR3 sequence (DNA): TGTGCCAGCAGCGCAGGGGGGACACCGTCTACCGGGGAGCTGTTTTTT. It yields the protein CASSAGGTPSTGELFF. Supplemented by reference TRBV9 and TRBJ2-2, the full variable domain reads DSGVTQTPKHLITATGQRVTLRCSPRSGDLSVYWYQQSLDQGLQFLIQYYNGEERAKGNILERFSAQQFPDLHSELNLSSLELGDSALYFCASSAGGTPSTGELFFGEGSRLTVL.

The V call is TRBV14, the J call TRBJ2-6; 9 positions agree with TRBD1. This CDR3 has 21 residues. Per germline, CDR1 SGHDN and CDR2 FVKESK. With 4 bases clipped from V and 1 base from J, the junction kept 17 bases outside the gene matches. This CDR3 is CASSRRRGPGQGVSGANVLTF. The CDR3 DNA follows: TGTGCCAGCAGCCGCCGCCGTGGTCCGGGACAGGGTGTTTCTGGGGCCAACGTCCTGACTTTC. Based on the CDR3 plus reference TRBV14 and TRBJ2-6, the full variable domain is EAGVTQFPSHSVIEKGQTVTLRCDPISGHDNLYWYRRVMGKEIKFLLHFVKESKQDESGMPNNRFLAERTGGTYSTLKVQPAELEDSGVYFCASSRRRGPGQGVSGANVLTFGAGSRLTVL.

This CDR3 reads CASSYSISGYRSNEQFF. The CDR3 DNA reads TGTGCCAGCAGTTACTCGATTTCGGGATATAGGAGCAATGAGCAGTTCTTC. This rearrangement joins TRBV6-2 or TRBV6-3 to TRBJ2-1; a weak D match, TRBD2 (5 bases). Germline CDR1 reads MNHEY; CDR2 reads SVGEGT. The CDR3 consists of 17 residues. The germline V and J ends were trimmed by 0 bases and 6 bases, with 18 bases remaining between them.

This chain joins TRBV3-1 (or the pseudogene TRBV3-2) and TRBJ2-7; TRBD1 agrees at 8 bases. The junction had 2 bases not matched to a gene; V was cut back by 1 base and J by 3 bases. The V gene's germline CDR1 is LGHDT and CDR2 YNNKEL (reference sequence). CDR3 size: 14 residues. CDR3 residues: CASSQGDRGYEQYF. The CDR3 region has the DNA TGTGCCAGCAGCCAAGGCGACAGGGGCTACGAGCAGTACTTC.

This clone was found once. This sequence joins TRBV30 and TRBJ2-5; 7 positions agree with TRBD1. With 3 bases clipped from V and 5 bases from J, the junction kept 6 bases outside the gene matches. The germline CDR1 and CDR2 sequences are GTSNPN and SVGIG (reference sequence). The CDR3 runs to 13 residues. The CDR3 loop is CAWRRQGEETQYF. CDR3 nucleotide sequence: TGTGCCTGGAGACGACAGGGCGAGGAGACCCAGTACTTC. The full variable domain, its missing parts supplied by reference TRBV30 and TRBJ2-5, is SQTIHQWPATLVQPVGSPLSLECTVEGTSNPNLYWYRQAAGRGLQLLFYSVGIGQISSEVPQNLSASRPQDRQFILSSKKLLLSDSGFYLCAWRRQGEETQYFGPGTRLLVL.

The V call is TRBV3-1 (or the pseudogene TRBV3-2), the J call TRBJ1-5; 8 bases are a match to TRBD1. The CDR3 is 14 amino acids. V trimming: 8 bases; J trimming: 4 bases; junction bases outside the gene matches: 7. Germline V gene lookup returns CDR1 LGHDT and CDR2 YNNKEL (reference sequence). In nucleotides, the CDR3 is TGTGCCAGCTGCTCCGGGACAGGAAATCAGCCCCAGCATTTT. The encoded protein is CASCSGTGNQPQHF.